A selection of T cell receptor beta chains follows, all from one sample in a study of identical twins. TCRdb independently ran MiXCR on the 5' RACE reads; one entry per CDR3 protein. The sample contains hundreds of thousands of distinct CDR3 sequences, over 8.5% of which appear only once. The same sample was also studied in work on yellow fever vaccine responses in identical twins.

What was sequenced was PBMCs. These TCRs come from a woman younger than 35 in good health. The CDR3 runs from the conserved cysteine through the conserved F or W. The D gene is left open where the match is weak. Not all rows give a size; the values are once, few, many and, for expanded clones, a class.

v_call,clone_size,j_call,d_call,cdr3_nt,cdr3_aa
TRBV15,few,TRBJ1-1,TRBD1,TGTGCCACCAGCACGGACAGGGGCGCTGAAGCTTTCTTT,CATSTDRGAEAFF
TRBV7-9,few,TRBJ1-2,.,TGTGCCAGCAGCTTAGCGGCAGACTTCTATGGCTACACCTTC,CASSLAADFYGYTF
TRBV20-1,.,TRBJ1-4,.,TGCAGTGCTAGAGATCTGGAGAGGCCGTTACTTGGCGAAAAACTGTTTTTT,CSARDLERPLLGEKLFF
TRBV7-6,.,TRBJ2-7,.,TGTGCCAGCAGCTTGTCATCTAGCTTCACCTACGAGCAGTACTTC,CASSLSSSFTYEQYF
TRBV7-9,many,TRBJ2-3,TRBD2,TGTGCCGCTTTGTCAGGACTAGCGAGGACAGATACGCAGTATTTT,CAALSGLARTDTQYF
TRBV7-2,.,TRBJ1-4,TRBD1,TGTGCCAGCAGCAGGGGACTCGGGACAGCAACTAATGAAAAACTGTTTTTT,CASSRGLGTATNEKLFF
TRBV4-3,.,TRBJ1-2,.,TGCGCCAGCAGCCAAGATAGTGGAGACTCTGGCTACACCTTC,CASSQDSGDSGYTF
TRBV10-3,few,TRBJ2-3,.,TGTGCCACCTGGGACACCTCGAGCACAGATACGCAGTATTTT,CATWDTSSTDTQYF
TRBV24-1,.,TRBJ2-1,.,TGTGCCACCAGTGATAAAAGTAGGGACATAATCTACAATGAGCAGTTCTTC,CATSDKSRDIIYNEQFF
TRBV4-3,few,TRBJ1-1,.,TGCGCCAGCAGCGCCCGATTGGGGACTGAAGCTTTCTTT,CASSARLGTEAFF
TRBV7-9,.,TRBJ2-1,.,TGTGCCAGCACCGAGCCAGGACAGAGCCTGGAGCAGTTCTTC,CASTEPGQSLEQFF
TRBV7-2,.,TRBJ2-2,.,TGTGCCAGCAGCTTAGGAGGACGAGACCTTGTCACCGGGGAGCTGTTTTTT,CASSLGGRDLVTGELFF
TRBV28,.,TRBJ2-7,.,TGTGCCAGCAGTTTATTCCCAGCGGAGACCTCCTACGAGCAGTACTTC,CASSLFPAETSYEQYF
TRBV28,many,TRBJ2-7,.,TGTGCCAGCACCCAGGGGGGGCCCAACGAGCAGTACTTC,CASTQGGPNEQYF
TRBV30,.,TRBJ2-7,.,TGTGCCTGGAGCGAATGGGACGGACCGTCCTACGAGCAGTACTTC,CAWSEWDGPSYEQYF
TRBV7-2,many,TRBJ1-4,.,TGTGCCAGCAGGAAGGCGGAAATCGTTAATGAAAAACTGTTTTTT,CASRKAEIVNEKLFF
TRBV15,many,TRBJ2-1,.,TGTGCCACCTCCAGGACTAACTACAATGAGCAGTTCTTC,CATSRTNYNEQFF
TRBV19,.,TRBJ2-7,.,TGTGCCAGTAGTAGCGGACTGACGGGAGCTGAGAAATACTTC,CASSSGLTGAEKYF
TRBV6-2/TRBV6-3,few,TRBJ2-7,TRBD2,TGTGCCAGTGCTAACAAGCCGGGACTAGCGGGTAAAATCTCCTACGAGCAGTACTTC,CASANKPGLAGKISYEQYF
TRBV7-2,few,TRBJ2-7,.,TGTGCCAGCACCCTGGCGTCGGGGGTGGAGCAGTACTTC,CASTLASGVEQYF
TRBV9,.,TRBJ2-1,TRBD2,TGTGCCAGCAGCCAACTATCGGGACTAGCCAACAATGAGCAGTTCTTC,CASSQLSGLANNEQFF
TRBV12-3/TRBV12-4,many,TRBJ1-2,.,TGTGCCAGCAGTTTTTATCTGGGCAGGGTTGGTGGCTACACCTTC,CASSFYLGRVGGYTF
TRBV7-8,.,TRBJ2-3,TRBD2,TGTGCCAGCAGCTATTCTAGCGGGGGAGGCGATACGCAGTATTTT,CASSYSSGGGDTQYF
TRBV20-1,many,TRBJ2-7,.,TGCAGTGTAAATGGGGATCCAAAGGGGGTCGAGCAGTACTTC,CSVNGDPKGVEQYF
TRBV14,.,TRBJ2-5,TRBD1,TGTGCCAGCAGCCCTGGGGACAGGGGTTTTTGGGAGACCCAGTACTTC,CASSPGDRGFWETQYF
TRBV12-3/TRBV12-4,many,TRBJ2-3,TRBD2,TGTGCCAGCAGTTCCAGTATGGGCGGGAGGCTCACAGATACGCAGTATTTT,CASSSSMGGRLTDTQYF
TRBV3-1,.,TRBJ1-1,TRBD1,TGTGCCAGCAGCCAGGCCGGACAGGAGAACACTGAAGCTTTCTTT,CASSQAGQENTEAFF
TRBV25-1,.,TRBJ2-5,.,TGTGCCAGCAGTGAATTTCAGGGGCTGGGGGAGACCCAGTACTTC,CASSEFQGLGETQYF
TRBV14,many,TRBJ2-1,TRBD2,TGTGCCAGCAGTCCGGGACTAGGGTACAATGAGCAGTTCTTC,CASSPGLGYNEQFF
TRBV5-1,.,TRBJ1-5,.,TGCGCCAGCTCGATAGGGGGGAATCAGCCCCAGCATTTT,CASSIGGNQPQHF
TRBV7-2,.,TRBJ2-5,.,TGTGCCAGCAGCCCGAGGGGGGTTGGGACCCAGTACTTC,CASSPRGVGTQYF
TRBV10-3,few,TRBJ1-1,.,TGTGCCATCAGGACATCTGGGGTGAACACTGAAGCTTTCTTT,CAIRTSGVNTEAFF
TRBV3-1,.,TRBJ2-1,TRBD2,TGTGCCTGCAGCAGGGGACTAGCGGGGGGGGTCTTCTACAATGAGCAGTTCTTC,CACSRGLAGGVFYNEQFF
TRBV10-3,many,TRBJ2-3,.,TGTGCCATCAGTGAGCGGGGCGGCACTCCAGATACGCAGTATTTT,CAISERGGTPDTQYF
TRBV28,.,TRBJ2-1,TRBD2,TGTGCCAGCAGTTTATTCGCGACTAGCGGTCACAATGAGCAGTTCTTC,CASSLFATSGHNEQFF
TRBV29-1,many,TRBJ2-7,TRBD2,TGCAGCGTTGAAGATCAAGGGACTAGCGCCGTCGAGCAGTACTTC,CSVEDQGTSAVEQYF
TRBV7-6,.,TRBJ1-4,.,TGTGCCAGCAGCCCGGGGGCAGGGGTGAGGGAAAAACTGTTTTTT,CASSPGAGVREKLFF
TRBV7-9,.,TRBJ2-7,.,TGTGCCAGCAGCCCTCCGGAGAGGGTAAGGAACGAGCAGTACTTC,CASSPPERVRNEQYF
TRBV7-2,few,TRBJ2-2,.,TGTGCCAGCAGCGCAATGGGGGATACCGGGGAGCTGTTTTTT,CASSAMGDTGELFF
TRBV11-2,few,TRBJ2-2,.,TGTGCCAGCAGCTCCCCGGGTAGGGCGGGGACCGGGGAGCTGTTTTTT,CASSSPGRAGTGELFF
TRBV11-3,.,TRBJ2-7,.,TGTGCCAGCAGCGTTCCGGGTGGCGAGCAGTACTTC,CASSVPGGEQYF
TRBV7-2,few,TRBJ2-7,.,TGTGCCAGCAGCTTAAGGTCAGGAGGCTACGAGCAGTACTTC,CASSLRSGGYEQYF
TRBV9,.,TRBJ1-3,.,TGTGCCAGCAGCGCCGTCCTCCGCCCTGGTAACACCATATATTTT,CASSAVLRPGNTIYF
TRBV29-1,few,TRBJ1-1,.,TGCAGCGTCCCTTTACGGGGCACTGAAGCTTTCTTT,CSVPLRGTEAFF
TRBV2,.,TRBJ2-7,TRBD2,TGTGCCAGCAGCCACCGTAGCGGGGGGGCGACGGACGAGCAGTACTTC,CASSHRSGGATDEQYF
TRBV7-3,few,TRBJ2-3,TRBD2,TGTGCCAGCAGCTTAGGGAGCGGGGGGACCGGGTTCAGAGATACGCAGTATTTT,CASSLGSGGTGFRDTQYF
TRBV12-3/TRBV12-4,many,TRBJ2-3,TRBD1,TGTGCCAGCAGTTTAAGTGGGACAGGGAGCACAGATACGCAGTATTTT,CASSLSGTGSTDTQYF
TRBV12-3/TRBV12-4,many,TRBJ2-3,TRBD2,TGTGCCAGCAGCACAAGCGGGAGCGGCACAGATACGCAGTATTTT,CASSTSGSGTDTQYF
TRBV20-1,few,TRBJ2-1,TRBD2,TGCAGTGCTGGACTAGCGGAGAACAATGAGCAGTTCTTC,CSAGLAENNEQFF
TRBV12-3/TRBV12-4,many,TRBJ2-3,.,TGTGCCAGCAGTCCCCAACCCGGGATCCCGACGCAGTATTTT,CASSPQPGIPTQYF